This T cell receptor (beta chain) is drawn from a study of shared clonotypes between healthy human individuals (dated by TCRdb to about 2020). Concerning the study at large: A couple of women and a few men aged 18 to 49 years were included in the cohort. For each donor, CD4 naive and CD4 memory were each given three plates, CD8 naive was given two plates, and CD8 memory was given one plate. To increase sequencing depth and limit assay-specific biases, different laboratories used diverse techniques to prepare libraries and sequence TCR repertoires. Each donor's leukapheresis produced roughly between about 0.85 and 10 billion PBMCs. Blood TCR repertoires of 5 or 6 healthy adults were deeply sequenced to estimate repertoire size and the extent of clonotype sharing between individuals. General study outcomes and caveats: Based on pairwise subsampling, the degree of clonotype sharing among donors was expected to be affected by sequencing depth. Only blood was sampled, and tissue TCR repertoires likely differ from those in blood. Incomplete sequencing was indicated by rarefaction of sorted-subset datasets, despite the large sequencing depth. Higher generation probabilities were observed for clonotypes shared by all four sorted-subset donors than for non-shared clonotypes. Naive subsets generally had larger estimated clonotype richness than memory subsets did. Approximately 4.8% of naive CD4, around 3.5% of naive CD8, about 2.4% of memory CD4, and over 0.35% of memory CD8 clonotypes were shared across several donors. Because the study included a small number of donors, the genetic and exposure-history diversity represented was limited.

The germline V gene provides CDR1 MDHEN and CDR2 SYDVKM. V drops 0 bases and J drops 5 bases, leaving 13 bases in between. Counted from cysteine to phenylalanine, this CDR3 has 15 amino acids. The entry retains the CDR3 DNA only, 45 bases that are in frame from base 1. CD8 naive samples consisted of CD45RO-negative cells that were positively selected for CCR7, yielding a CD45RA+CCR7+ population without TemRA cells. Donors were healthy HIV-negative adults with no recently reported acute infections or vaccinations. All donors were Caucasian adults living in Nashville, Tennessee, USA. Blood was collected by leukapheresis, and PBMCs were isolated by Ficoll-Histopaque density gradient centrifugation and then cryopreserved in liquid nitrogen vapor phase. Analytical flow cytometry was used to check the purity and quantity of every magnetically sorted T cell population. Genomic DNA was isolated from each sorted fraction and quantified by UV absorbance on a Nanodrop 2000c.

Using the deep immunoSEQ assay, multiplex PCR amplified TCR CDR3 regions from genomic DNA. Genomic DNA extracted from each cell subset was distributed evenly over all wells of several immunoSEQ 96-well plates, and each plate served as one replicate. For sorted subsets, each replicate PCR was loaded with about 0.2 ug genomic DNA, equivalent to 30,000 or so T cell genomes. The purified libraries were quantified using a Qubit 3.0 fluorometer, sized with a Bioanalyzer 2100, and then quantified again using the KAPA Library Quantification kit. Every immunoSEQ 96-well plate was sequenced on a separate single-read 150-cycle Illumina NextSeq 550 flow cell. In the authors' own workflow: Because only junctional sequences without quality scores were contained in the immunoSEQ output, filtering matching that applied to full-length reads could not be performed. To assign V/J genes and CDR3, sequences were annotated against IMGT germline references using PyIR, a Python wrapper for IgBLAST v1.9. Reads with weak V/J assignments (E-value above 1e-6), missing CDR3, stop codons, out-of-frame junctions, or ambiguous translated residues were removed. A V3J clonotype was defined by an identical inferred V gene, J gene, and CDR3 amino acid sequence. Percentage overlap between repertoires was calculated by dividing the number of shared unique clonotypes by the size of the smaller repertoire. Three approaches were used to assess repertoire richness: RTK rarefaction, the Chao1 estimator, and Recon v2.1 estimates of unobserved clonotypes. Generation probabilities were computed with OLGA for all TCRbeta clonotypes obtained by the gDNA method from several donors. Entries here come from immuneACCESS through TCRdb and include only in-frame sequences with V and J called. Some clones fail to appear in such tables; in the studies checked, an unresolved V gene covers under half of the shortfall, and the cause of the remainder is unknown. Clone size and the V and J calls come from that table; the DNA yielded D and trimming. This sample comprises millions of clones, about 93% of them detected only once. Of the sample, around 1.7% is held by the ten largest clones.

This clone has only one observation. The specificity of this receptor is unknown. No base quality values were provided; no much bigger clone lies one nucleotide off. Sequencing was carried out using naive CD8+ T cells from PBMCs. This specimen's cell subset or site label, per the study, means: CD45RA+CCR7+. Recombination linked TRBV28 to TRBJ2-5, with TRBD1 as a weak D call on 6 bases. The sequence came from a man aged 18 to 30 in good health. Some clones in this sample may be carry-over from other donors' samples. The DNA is TGTGCCAGCAGTTTATGGGGCAGGGGTTCTGAGACCCAGTACTTC. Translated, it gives CASSLWGRGSETQYF.